Sequencing of this T cell receptor beta chain was carried out in a study of T cell changes during pregnancy in multiple sclerosis. Assay: immunoSEQ multiplex PCR; the TCRdb copy retains only in-frame clones and omits some. Of roughly 40,000 clones in the sample, around 90% were seen once. This CDR3 contains 16 residues. Looked up from germline, CDR1 is MNHEY and CDR2 is SMNVEV (reference sequence). Trimming cost V 1 base and J 4 bases; bases outside gene matches: 9. Sequencing was performed on CD4+ T cells from peripheral blood mononuclear cells, taken in the second trimester of pregnancy. The rearrangement joins TRBV27 to TRBJ2-7; 8 positions match TRBD1. The source is a female donor in good health, enrolled as a control in a pregnancy study. CDR3 residues: CASSLLWTGWEYEQYF. CDR3 nucleotide sequence: TGTGCCAGCAGTTTATTGTGGACAGGGTGGGAATACGAGCAGTACTTC.